This T cell receptor beta chain was retrieved from a study of cytomegalovirus exposure and HLA in healthy donors. Findings and limits, study-wide: It was shown in a later analysis that HLA-associated TCR beta chains were more clonally expanded than other, equally common chains. There were around 160 TCR beta chains listed as cytomegalovirus-associated. Later analysis showed TCR association rates varying by HLA locus, highest for DRB1 and lowest for HLA-C.

A word on this clone: The target antigen is unknown.

The PCR used 60 Vbeta and 13 Jbeta primers. Source study methods: Roughly 11 million shared chains were among 65 million to 85 million unique TCR beta chains counted in a later analysis. The table came from immunoSEQ multiplex PCR; TCRdb's copy has only in-frame clones and leaves some out. That table furnishes V, J and clone size, whereas the DNA furnished D and trimming. The data show approximately 170,000 clones, with approximately 80% seen just once and about 0.77% held by the top ten. This TCR derives from a woman in her late teens or twenties in good health and CMV-seronegative. Sequencing was performed on PBMCs.

The CDR3 region has the DNA TGTGCCAGCGGACAGAAAATCTATGGCTACACCTTC. It encodes CASGQKIYGYTF. V usage is TRBV2 and J usage is TRBJ1-2; the D gene is possibly TRBD1 (6 bases). CDR3 length equals 12 residues. CDR1 is SNHLY and CDR2 is FYNNEI in the germline V gene. The V end was cut by 8 bases, the J end by 4 bases, with 11 bases between.